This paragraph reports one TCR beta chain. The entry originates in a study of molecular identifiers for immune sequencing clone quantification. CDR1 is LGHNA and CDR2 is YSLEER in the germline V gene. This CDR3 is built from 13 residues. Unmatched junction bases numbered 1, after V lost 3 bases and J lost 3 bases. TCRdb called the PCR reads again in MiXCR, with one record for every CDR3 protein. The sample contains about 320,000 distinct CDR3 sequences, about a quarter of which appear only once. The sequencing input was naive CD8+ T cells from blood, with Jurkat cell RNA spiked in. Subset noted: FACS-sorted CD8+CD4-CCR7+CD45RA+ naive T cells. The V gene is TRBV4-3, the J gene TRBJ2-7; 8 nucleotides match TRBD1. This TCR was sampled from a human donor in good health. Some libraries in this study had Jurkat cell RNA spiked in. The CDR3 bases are TGCGCCAGCAGCCAGGGACAGGACTACGAGCAGTACTTC. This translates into CASSQGQDYEQYF.